This record concerns one T cell receptor beta chain sequence. The antigen remains unidentified. TCRdb passed the 5' RACE reads through MiXCR, listing each CDR3 protein once. The repertoire holds some 62,000 distinct CDR3 sequences, about 22% seen once, with about 3% in the top ten. The V and J ends lost 1 base and 8 bases respectively, with 8 bases between them. Germline CDR1 and CDR2: MNHNS and SASEGT. This CDR3 has 12 amino acids. The study, taken as a whole, reports: In terms of TCR gene usage, tumor memory CD4+ T cells clustered together with blood and lymph node memory CD4+ cells, as well as with lymph node naive CD4+ cells.

Memory CD4+ cells were defined as CD4+CD45RO+CD25-. This sequence originates from a female donor with breast cancer. J is TRBJ1-2 and V is TRBV6-1; D unclear. Sequencing input: memory CD4+ T cells sorted from a lymph node. The subset: memory CD4+ T cells, CD4+CD45RO+CD25-. Here the CDR3 reads CASSEVVGGYTF. The CDR3 bases are TGTGCCAGCAGTGAAGTAGTAGGCGGCTACACCTTC.